These 13 T cell receptor beta chains originate from one sample sequenced in a study of siplizumab effects on memory and regulatory T cells. Produced via immunoSEQ multiplex PCR; TCRdb's table is partial and in-frame only. The data contain fewer than 45,000 clones, roughly 90% of them singletons. Sequenced sample: naive CD4+ T cells sorted from blood. The receptors stem from a human donor in good health.

The V and J genes are TRBV4-1 and TRBJ2-7, with 7 bases identical to TRBD1. CDR3 size: 16 residues. CDR1 is MGHRA and CDR2 is YSYEKL in the germline V gene. Losses at the gene ends were 1 base for V and 4 bases for J; bases not matched to a gene: 10. The CDR3 reads CASSQVLYRGEYEQYF. DNA of the CDR3: TGCGCCAGCAGCCAAGTTTTATACAGGGGAGAATACGAGCAGTACTTC.

This clone was picked up a small number of times. The chain combines TRBV19 with TRBJ2-7; no clear D. V lost 8 bases to trimming and J lost 4 bases, with 15 bases between them. Germline V lookup: CDR1 LNHDA, CDR2 SQIVND (reference sequence). The CDR3 has 13 residues. CDR3 region: CASGPGGWYEQYF. The CDR3, as DNA: TGTGCCAGTGGACCGGGCGGATGGTACGAGCAGTACTTC.

This chain uses TRBV5-1 with TRBJ2-5; D might be TRBD2 (5 bases). TRBJ2-7 explains the end of the DNA better; the J call may be wrong. There are 15 residues in the CDR3. Germline-derived CDR1 and CDR2 are SGHRS and YFSETQ. CDR3 DNA: TGCGCCAGCAGCTTAGGAGGAGTTCTCCGGTACGAGCAGTACTTC. Translated, it gives CASSLGGVLRYEQYF.

The chain combines TRBV29-1 with TRBJ2-1; D remains unclear. Trimming removed 5 bases from V and 4 bases from J, with 15 bases in between. The CDR3 runs 14 residues. Looked up from germline, CDR1 is SQVTM and CDR2 is ANQGSEA. The CDR3 nucleotides read TGCAGCGTTCCCCTTAGGAAGGCTTACAATGAGCAGTTCTTC. It translates to CSVPLRKAYNEQFF.

This clone was counted once. The chain joins TRBV7-2 to TRBJ2-3, with 10 bases lining up with TRBD2. This CDR3 has 16 amino acids. Germline lookup yields CDR1 SGHTA and CDR2 FQGNSA. V shed 8 bases, J shed 4 bases, and the junction held 12 bases outside the gene matches. In DNA, the CDR3 is TGTGCCAGCGCCCTGGCTAGCGGGGGAGTGGCAGATACGCAGTATTTT. Amino acid sequence: CASALASGGVADTQYF.

The genes are TRBV11-1 and TRBJ2-3, with 8 positions matching TRBD2. J lost 3 bases, V lost 1 base, and 6 bases had no gene match. The CDR3 has 16 residues. Germline V gene sequence: CDR1 SGHAT, CDR2 FQDESV (reference sequence). The CDR3 sequence: CASSLVPGGRTDTQYF. The CDR3 nucleotides read TGTGCCAGCAGCTTAGTTCCGGGGGGGCGGACAGATACGCAGTATTTT.

This chain uses TRBV6-5 with TRBJ1-5, with D perhaps TRBD1 (5 bases). Germline values: CDR1 MNHEY, CDR2 SVGAGI. The CDR3 has 15 amino acids. V was pared by 3 bases and J by 3 bases, with 12 bases between. The CDR3 sequence is CASSYSGRANQPQHF. CDR3 in DNA: TGTGCCAGCAGTTATTCCGGCAGGGCCAATCAGCCCCAGCATTTT.

This chain joins TRBV6-5 and TRBJ2-5; D is unclear. Trimming removed 0 bases from V and 7 bases from J, with 12 bases in between. This CDR3 spans 14 amino acids. Germline loops: CDR1 MNHEY, CDR2 SVGAGI. The CDR3 bases are TGTGCCAGCAGTTACTCACTGGGGTTGGGGACCCAGTACTTC. It yields the protein CASSYSLGLGTQYF.

This chain links TRBV23-1 with TRBJ2-1, with D uncertain. TRBV23-1 is an ORF; its function is uncertain. The CDR3 spans 16 residues. Trimming removed 3 bases at V and 5 bases at J, with 17 bases between. In DNA form, the CDR3 reads TGCGCCAGCAGTCAGCGAGTAGTTACCCCACACAATGAGCAGTTCTTC. Translation gives CASSQRVVTPHNEQFF.

This chain links TRBV9 with TRBJ1-1; D not resolved. The CDR3 sequence is 15 residues long. Germline V gene sequence: CDR1 SGDLS, CDR2 YYNGEE. The ends were cut back, 0 bases at V and 7 bases at J, with 16 bases in the middle. The CDR3 DNA follows: TGTGCCAGCAGCGTAGATTTAGGGAGGGCAGATGAAGCTTTCTTT. Protein sequence: CASSVDLGRADEAFF.

V gene TRBV19 combines with J gene TRBJ1-2; D is undetermined. CDR3 length: 12 residues. Trimming removed 9 bases from V and 4 bases from J, with 12 bases in between. Germline V gene sequence: CDR1 LNHDA, CDR2 SQIVND (reference sequence). Here the CDR3 reads CASFDYSYGYTF. The CDR3 DNA reads TGTGCCAGCTTTGATTACTCCTATGGCTACACCTTC.

This clone was seen more than once but under ten times. The chain recombines TRBV10-3 with TRBJ1-5; 8 bases align to TRBD1. The V gene's germline CDR1 is ENHRY and CDR2 SYGVKD. V was pared by 10 bases and J by 7 bases, with 9 bases of the junction left unmatched. This CDR3 has 13 amino acids. This CDR3 reads CATWTGNRQPQHF. The CDR3 DNA sequence: TGTGCCACATGGACAGGGAACAGGCAGCCCCAGCATTTT.

The genes are TRBV5-1 and TRBJ2-2, with D possibly being TRBD1 (6 bases). V was clipped by 5 bases and J by 5 bases, with 25 bases between them. Germline CDR1 and CDR2: SGHRS and YFSETQ. This CDR3 region has 18 residues. The CDR3 spells CASSSRGSTGASTGELFF. The CDR3 DNA reads as TGCGCCAGCAGTTCAAGGGGGTCGACCGGGGCGAGTACCGGGGAGCTGTTTTTT.